The present TCR beta chain was sequenced within a study of OX40 agonist ivuxolimab in advanced cancers. The study's findings and limits: In general, CD8+ T cells held more expanded clones than CD4+ did, on average. Among expanded peripheral T cells, antigen specificity went undetermined.

Systemic immunosuppression or autoimmune disease history was grounds to exclude patients. On this clone itself: Its antigen is unknown.

There are 15 residues in the CDR3. After removal of 6 bases from V and 6 bases from J, the junction contained 11 bases not matched to a gene. Germline V gene sequence: CDR1 LGHNT, CDR2 FRNRAP. TCRdb keeps only in-frame clones here, not all; method: immunoSEQ multiplex PCR. The sample contains 73,000 or so clones, 85% of which appear only once. The receptor comes from an adult with an advanced solid tumor such as melanoma, head and neck, liver or kidney cancer. The rearrangement uses TRBV12-5 and TRBJ2-1, with 7 bases aligning to TRBD1. Sample: CD4+ or CD8+ T cells sorted from blood, taken in a trial of the OX40 agonist ivuxolimab. The CDR3 region has the DNA TGTGCTAGTGGGACGACAGGGCTCCCTCGCAATGAGCAGTTCTTC. It codes for CASGTTGLPRNEQFF.